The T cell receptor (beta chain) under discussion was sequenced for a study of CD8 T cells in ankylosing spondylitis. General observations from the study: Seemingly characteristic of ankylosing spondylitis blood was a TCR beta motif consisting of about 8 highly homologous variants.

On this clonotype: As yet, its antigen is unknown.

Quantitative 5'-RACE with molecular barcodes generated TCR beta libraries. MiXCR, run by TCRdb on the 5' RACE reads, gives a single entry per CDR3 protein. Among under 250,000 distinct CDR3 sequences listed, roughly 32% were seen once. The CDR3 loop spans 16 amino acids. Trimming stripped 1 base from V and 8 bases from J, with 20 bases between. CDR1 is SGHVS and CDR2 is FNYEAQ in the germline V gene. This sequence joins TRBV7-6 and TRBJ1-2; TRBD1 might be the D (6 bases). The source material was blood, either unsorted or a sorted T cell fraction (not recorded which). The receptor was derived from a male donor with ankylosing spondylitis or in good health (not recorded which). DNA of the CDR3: TGTGCCAGCAGCTTAGGGGGGGCCCAGACCTCCTTGGGCTACACCTTC. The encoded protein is CASSLGGAQTSLGYTF.